This T cell receptor beta chain was recorded in a study of T cells expressing NK-cell markers. TCRdb re-called the 5' RACE reads and gives one entry per CDR3 protein, without DNA. There are about 410,000 distinct CDR3 sequences in the sample, with around 10% held by the top ten. Whole-study results and caveats: Roughly 1.0-7.0% of CD8+ T cells in several donors belonged to dominant NKG2C+ clonotypes.

Note on this clonotype: Its target is not known.

This sequence was found in a woman in her fifties or sixties in good health. The sequenced material came from blood T cells: a sorted CD56 or NKG2C T cell subset, CD4+ or CD8+ T cells, or bulk PBMC T cells (not recorded which).

The CDR3: CASTGGTYTGELFF. V and J are TRBV12-3 or TRBV12-4 and TRBJ2-2; as DNA is missing, the TRBD2 call by TCRdb cannot be tested. This CDR3 comprises 14 residues.